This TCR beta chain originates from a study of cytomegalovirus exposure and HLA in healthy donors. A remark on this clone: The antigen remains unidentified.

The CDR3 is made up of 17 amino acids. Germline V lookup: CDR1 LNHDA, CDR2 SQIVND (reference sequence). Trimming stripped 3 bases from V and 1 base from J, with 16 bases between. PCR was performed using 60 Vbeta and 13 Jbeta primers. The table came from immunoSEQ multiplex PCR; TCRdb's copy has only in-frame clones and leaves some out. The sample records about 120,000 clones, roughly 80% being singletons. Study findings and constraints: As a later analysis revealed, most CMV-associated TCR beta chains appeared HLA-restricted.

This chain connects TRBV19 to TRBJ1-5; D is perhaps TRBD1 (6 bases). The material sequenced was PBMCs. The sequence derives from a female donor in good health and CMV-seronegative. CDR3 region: CASSILQGRGSNQPQHF. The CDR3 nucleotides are TGTGCCAGTAGTATCCTACAGGGTAGGGGCAGCAATCAGCCCCAGCATTTT.